Below are 28 T cell receptor beta chains sequenced from a single sample in a study of blood T cell repertoires in COVID-19. Produced via immunoSEQ multiplex PCR; TCRdb's table is partial and in-frame only. The profile shows 150,000 to 200,000 clones, 75% to 85% of them singletons. The source material was peripheral blood. The source is a woman aged 80 or over with COVID-19, enrolled during active disease.

The V gene is TRBV5-6, the J gene TRBJ1-2; tentative D call: TRBD1 (6 bases). The CDR3 covers 16 residues. The V gene lost 4 bases and the J gene lost 4 bases, with 20 bases spanning the gap. Germline V gene lookup returns CDR1 SGHDT and CDR2 YYEEEE. CDR3 loop: CASSADTDRNGYGYTF. DNA of the CDR3: TGTGCCAGCAGCGCCGACACCGACAGGAACGGCTATGGCTACACCTTC.

The genes are TRBV7-9 and TRBJ2-3, with a weak D call TRBD2 (5 bases). The V end was cut by 4 bases, the J end by 5 bases, with 7 bases between. This CDR3 is 12 amino acids long. CDR1 SEHNR and CDR2 FQNEAQ come from the germline V gene (reference sequence). The CDR3 sequence: CASSSLGDTQYF. CDR3 coding DNA: TGTGCCAGCAGCTCACTAGGAGATACGCAGTATTTT.

This CDR3 is CASTPRGDRATDTQYF. As DNA, the CDR3 is TGTGCCAGCACCCCCAGAGGGGACAGGGCCACAGATACGCAGTATTTT. The genes are TRBV2 and TRBJ2-3; 9 nucleotides align to TRBD1. The V gene's germline CDR1 is SNHLY and CDR2 FYNNEI. The CDR3 contains 16 residues. Trimming at V came to 7 bases and at J to 2 bases, leaving 10 bases not matched to a gene.

J is TRBJ2-2 and V is TRBV21-1; the D call of TRBD1 is as the table states it, not checked on the DNA. TRBV21-1 is assigned pseudogene status. The CDR3 is 17 residues long. CDR3 region: CASSVVALQGETGELFF. The CDR3, as DNA: TGTGCCAGCAGCGTGGTAGCTTTACAGGGGGAGACCGGGGAGCTGTTTTTT.

The chain employs TRBV6-2 or TRBV6-3 and TRBJ2-5; possibly TRBD2 for D (6 bases). This CDR3 is built from 14 residues. The germline V gene has CDR1 MNHEY and CDR2 SVGEGT. Trimming left V 5 bases short and J 2 bases short, with 12 bases between. CDR3 amino acids: CASSDPGVQETQYF. The CDR3 DNA reads as TGTGCCAGCAGTGACCCGGGAGTTCAAGAGACCCAGTACTTC.

The chain carries TRBV24-1 and TRBJ2-7, with D possibly TRBD1 on 5 matching bases. The CDR3 extends over 13 amino acids. The germline gives CDR1 KGHDR, CDR2 SFDVKD. Trimming took 2 bases from V and 7 from J, leaving 11 bases between them. Here the CDR3 DNA reads TGTGCCACCAGTGATTCCAGGGTCTGGGAGCAGTACTTC. It encodes CATSDSRVWEQYF.

This clone was recorded a few times. CDR3 sequence (DNA): TGCGCCAGCAGCTTGGCGGGTCCTTTCTATGGCTACACCTTC. Residues: CASSLAGPFYGYTF. This rearrangement joins TRBV5-1 to TRBJ1-2, with D unclear. The CDR3 contains 14 residues. Germline V gives CDR1 SGHRS, CDR2 YFSETQ. V shed 0 bases and J shed 4 bases, with 10 bases lying between them.

J is TRBJ2-5 and V is TRBV7-9; D uncertain. The CDR3 spans 14 residues. The germline V gene encodes CDR1 SEHNR and CDR2 FQNEAQ (reference sequence). Trimming removed 0 bases from V and 5 bases from J, with 10 bases in between. CDR3: CASSLAMATETQYF. The CDR3 DNA is TGTGCCAGCAGCTTAGCGATGGCAACGGAGACCCAGTACTTC.

The chain uses TRBV5-5 and TRBJ1-5; the D is unclear. The CDR3 sequence is 15 residues long. V was shortened by 4 bases and J by 0 bases, with 11 bases between the two germline ends. CDR1 is SGHKS and CDR2 is YYEKEE in the germline V gene (reference sequence). In nucleotides, the CDR3 is TGTGCCAGCAGCCATACACCAGATAGCAATCAGCCCCAGCATTTT. Its protein product is CASSHTPDSNQPQHF.

The V gene is TRBV5-1, the J gene TRBJ2-3; D may be TRBD2 (6 bases). Germline V gene sequence: CDR1 SGHRS, CDR2 YFSETQ. V lost 0 bases and J 3 bases, leaving 14 bases between the germline ends. The CDR3 sequence is 16 residues long. The CDR3 bases are TGCGCCAGCAGCTTGGGGCCTAGCGTATGGACAGATACGCAGTATTTT. Encoded protein: CASSLGPSVWTDTQYF.

This clone was detected once. The chain joins TRBV29-1 to TRBJ1-2; weak D call: TRBD1 (5 bases). Per the germline V gene, CDR1 is SQVTM and CDR2 is ANQGSEA. The CDR3 contains 12 residues. The ends were cut back, 5 bases at V and 3 bases at J, with 10 bases in the middle. CDR3 coding DNA: TGCAGCGTTACGACAGCTTACTATGGCTACACCTTC. Amino acids: CSVTTAYYGYTF.

The chain carries TRBV6-1 and TRBJ2-7; D gene unclear. Germline-derived CDR1 and CDR2 are MNHNS and SASEGT. There are 15 residues in the CDR3. V lost 1 base, J lost 4 bases, and 14 bases lay in between. In DNA, the CDR3 is TGTGCCAGCAGTGAAGGGTCAGCTACAGAATACGAGCAGTACTTC. Its protein is CASSEGSATEYEQYF.

V usage is TRBV28 and J usage is TRBJ2-1; the match to TRBD2 covers 9 bases. The germline gives CDR1 MDHEN, CDR2 SYDVKM. The CDR3 is made up of 16 amino acids. V gave up 3 bases and J gave up 7 bases; unmatched junction bases: 10. CDR3 loop: CASSLSGTSNQNEQFF. The CDR3, as DNA: TGTGCCAGCAGTTTGTCCGGGACTAGCAATCAAAATGAGCAGTTCTTC.

This CDR3 reads CASSPGLAGLEETQYF. CDR3 bases: TGTGCCAGCAGCCCGGGGTTAGCGGGCCTGGAAGAGACCCAGTACTTC. This chain connects TRBV5-5 to TRBJ2-5; 7 bases match TRBD2. The CDR3 totals 16 residues. The germline V gene encodes CDR1 SGHKS and CDR2 YYEKEE (reference sequence). V was clipped by 4 bases and J by 3 bases; unmatched bases: 12.

In DNA form, the CDR3 reads TGTGCCAGCCTTAGACAGGCTGGGGCCAACGTCCTGACTTTC. Protein: CASLRQAGANVLTF. The chain carries TRBV6-5 and TRBJ2-6; D may be TRBD1 (6 bases). Trimming cost V 8 bases and J 2 bases, with 10 bases left between them. CDR1 is MNHEY, CDR2 SVGAGI, per germline. The CDR3 extends over 14 amino acids.

This chain links TRBV7-8 with TRBJ1-5; 10 bases map to TRBD1. V lost 1 base to trimming and J lost 5 bases; unmatched junction nucleotides: 5. The germline V gene has CDR1 SGHVS and CDR2 FQNEAQ. The CDR3 is 16 amino acids. The CDR3 protein is CASSLGGGQGHQPQHF. CDR3 in DNA: TGTGCCAGCAGCTTAGGCGGGGGACAGGGGCATCAGCCCCAGCATTTT.

The CDR3 region is CASRSTGRHYGYTF. In DNA, the CDR3 is TGTGCCAGCAGAAGTACAGGGCGTCACTATGGCTACACCTTC. The chain recombines TRBV6-5 with TRBJ1-2, with a possible D match to TRBD1 (6 bases). Germline CDR1 is MNHEY and CDR2 is SVGAGI. V lost 6 bases to trimming and J lost 3 bases, with 14 bases between them. The CDR3 sequence is 14 residues long.

This clone appeared once. V and J are TRBV5-1 and TRBJ1-6, with a tentative D call TRBD1 (5 bases). This CDR3 comprises 15 residues. The V gene lost 0 bases and the J gene lost 5 bases, with 9 bases spanning the gap. From germline, CDR1 is SGHRS and CDR2 YFSETQ. The CDR3 sequence is CASSLGKGNNSPLHF. CDR3 coding DNA: TGCGCCAGCAGCTTGGGAAAGGGGAATAATTCACCCCTCCACTTT.

The chain couples TRBV5-1 to TRBJ2-1, with a possible D match to TRBD2 (5 bases). The germline V gene encodes CDR1 SGHRS and CDR2 YFSETQ. V lost 0 bases, J lost 8 bases, and 12 bases lay in between. The CDR3 contains 14 residues. This CDR3 is CASSLVAGSYEQFF. For the CDR3, the DNA is TGCGCCAGCAGCTTGGTGGCGGGCAGCTATGAGCAGTTCTTC.

The chain carries TRBV18 and TRBJ2-3; D is uncertain. The CDR3 is 16 amino acids. Trimming shortened V by 1 base and J by 0 bases, and 11 bases separated the two germline ends. Germline V lookup: CDR1 KGHSH, CDR2 LQKENI. The CDR3 protein is CASSPRSTSSTDTQYF. The CDR3 region has the DNA TGTGCCAGCTCACCACGGTCTACCTCTAGCACAGATACGCAGTATTTT.

The chain links TRBV6-5 to TRBJ2-7; 9 positions agree with TRBD1. Germline CDR1 and CDR2: MNHEY and SVGAGI. This CDR3 is 14 amino acids long. V lost 7 bases, J lost 1 base, and 5 bases stayed unmatched. The CDR3 loop reads CASKGQGNSYEQYF. As DNA, the CDR3 is TGTGCCAGCAAGGGACAGGGAAATTCCTACGAGCAGTACTTC.

This clone has only one observation. The chain combines TRBV28 with TRBJ2-5; 7 bases align to TRBD2. The CDR3 sequence is 15 residues long. The germline V gene has CDR1 MDHEN and CDR2 SYDVKM. The trim removed 3 bases at V and 6 bases at J, leaving 10 bases unmatched. In DNA, the CDR3 is TGTGCCAGCAGTTTTGGCGGGAGCGAGAAGAAGACCCAGTACTTC. This gives the protein CASSFGGSEKKTQYF.

V is TRBV4-2 and J is TRBJ2-2, with 7 bases identical to TRBD2. The V and J ends lost 2 bases and 3 bases, in that order; junction bases with no gene match: 6. CDR1 is LGHNA and CDR2 is YNFKEQ in the germline V gene. The CDR3 is made up of 16 amino acids. CDR3 nucleotides: TGTGCCAGCAGCCAACCGAGCGGGGACCACACCGGGGAGCTGTTTTTT. It encodes CASSQPSGDHTGELFF.

This clone has only a few counts. J is TRBJ2-7 and V is TRBV27; 13 bases are a match to TRBD2. CDR3 size: 14 residues. CDR1 MNHEY and CDR2 SMNVEV come from the germline V gene (reference sequence). The junction had 5 bases not matched to a gene; V was cut back by 6 bases and J by 6 bases. The CDR3 DNA reads as TGTGCCAGCAGGATACTAGCGGGGGGGCTCGAGCAGTACTTC. It specifies CASRILAGGLEQYF.

The chain couples TRBV19 to TRBJ1-2, with 9 bases lining up with TRBD1. V lost 5 bases to trimming and J lost 1 base; unmatched junction nucleotides: 11. In germline, CDR1 is LNHDA, CDR2 SQIVND (reference sequence). The CDR3 has 17 amino acids. CDR3 in amino acids: CASSPLFGQGSNYGYTF. The CDR3 coding sequence is TGTGCCAGTAGTCCTCTCTTCGGACAGGGGAGTAACTATGGCTACACCTTC.

This rearrangement joins TRBV19 to TRBJ2-5, with 7 bases matching TRBD2. The junction had 7 bases not matched to a gene; V was cut back by 9 bases and J by 3 bases. The CDR3 length is 13 residues. From germline, CDR1 is LNHDA and CDR2 SQIVND (reference sequence). CDR3 nucleotides: TGTGCCAGCTCCCGGACTAGGGAAGAGACCCAGTACTTC. The encoded protein is CASSRTREETQYF.

This chain connects TRBV5-1 to TRBJ2-1, with D perhaps matching TRBD2 (7 bases). This CDR3 comprises 15 residues. V lost 2 bases and J 8 bases, leaving 17 bases between the germline ends. The V gene's germline CDR1 is SGHRS and CDR2 YFSETQ. DNA for the CDR3: TGCGCCAGCAGCTTAGGTTGGACGGGGGGCGATGAGCAGTTCTTC. This encodes CASSLGWTGGDEQFF. Based on the CDR3 plus reference TRBV5-1 and TRBJ2-1, the full variable domain is KAGVTQTPRYLIKTRGQQVTLSCSPISGHRSVSWYQQTPGQGLQFLFEYFSETQRNKGNFPGRFSGRQFSNSRSEMNVSTLELGDSALYLCASSLGWTGGDEQFFGPGTRLTVL.

This clone was found a few times. The rearrangement links TRBV7-6 to TRBJ2-3; 9 nucleotides agree with TRBD2. V dropped 1 base and J dropped 2; count of bases not matched to a gene: 4. This CDR3 spans 16 amino acids. The germline CDR1 and CDR2 sequences are SGHVS and FNYEAQ. The CDR3: CASSLGPSGVTDTQYF. CDR3 nucleotides: TGTGCCAGCAGCTTAGGCCCTAGCGGGGTCACAGATACGCAGTATTTT.